The subject of this entry is one TCR beta chain. Antigen specificity is unknown. The entry originates in a study of early T cells in non-severe SARS-CoV-2 infection. Study-wide findings and caveats: Anti-spike CD8 responses were favored in VDJdb matching, and private and CD4 specificities were missed.

As part of library construction, unique molecular identifiers were attached to individual cDNA molecules. TCRdb used MiXCR to reprocess the 5' RACE reads, holding one entry per CDR3 protein. This sample has tens of thousands of distinct CDR3 sequences; approximately 12% occur once, and the top ten carry 1.3% to 1.5%. Specimen: whole blood, collected at baseline. This clonotype was sampled from an adult who was a healthcare worker with PCR-confirmed SARS-CoV-2 infection or an uninfected control (not recorded which).

In DNA, the CDR3 is TGCGCCAGCAGCCCTATGTCTAGCGGGAACCCAGGTACGCAGTATTTT. This sequence encodes CASSPMSSGNPGTQYF. This chain joins TRBV5-1 and TRBJ2-3; the match to TRBD2 covers 9 bases. Germline assignment: CDR1 SGHRS and CDR2 YFSETQ. V dropped 4 bases and J dropped 8; count of bases not matched to a gene: 14. The CDR3 extends over 16 amino acids.